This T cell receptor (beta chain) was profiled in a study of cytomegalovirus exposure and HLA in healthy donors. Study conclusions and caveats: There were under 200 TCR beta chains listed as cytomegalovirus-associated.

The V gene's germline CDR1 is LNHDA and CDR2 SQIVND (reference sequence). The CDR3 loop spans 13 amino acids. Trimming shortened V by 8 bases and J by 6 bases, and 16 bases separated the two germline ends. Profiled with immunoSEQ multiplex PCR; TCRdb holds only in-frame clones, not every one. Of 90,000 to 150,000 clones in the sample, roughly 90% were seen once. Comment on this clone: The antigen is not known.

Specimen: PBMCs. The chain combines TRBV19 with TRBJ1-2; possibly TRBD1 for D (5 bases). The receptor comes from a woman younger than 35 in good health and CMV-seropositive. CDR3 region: CASHWGGDDGYTF. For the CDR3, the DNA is TGTGCCAGTCATTGGGGCGGTGACGATGGCTACACCTTC.